This TCR beta chain was captured by sequencing in a study of blood T cell repertoires in COVID-19. Study background: Samples representing acute and convalescent COVID-19 were sourced from the United States, Italy and Spain. PBMCs, B-cell-depleted T cells, or T cells were the source of the cDNA or gDNA that made up the material.

In the authors' methods: Nucleated cell number was recorded as an estimate derived from reference gene primer amplification. Libraries were prepared by immunoSEQ multiplex PCR; TCRdb keeps only in-frame clonotypes and omits some of them. V and J calls and clone size are as listed in that table; D and trimming were resolved from the DNA. This table holds under 250,000 clones, roughly 85% found once. The specimen sequenced was peripheral blood. The receptor's source is a woman in her late teens or twenties with acute or convalescent COVID-19.

CDR3 residues: CASSTPGQGIHEQYF. The CDR3, as DNA: TGTGCCAGCTCAACCCCGGGACAGGGTATTCACGAGCAGTACTTC. This chain uses TRBV6-5 with TRBJ2-7, with 9 nucleotides matching TRBD1. V dropped 8 bases and J dropped 5; count of bases not matched to a gene: 13. Per the germline V gene, CDR1 is MNHEY and CDR2 is SVGAGI. The CDR3 spans 15 residues.